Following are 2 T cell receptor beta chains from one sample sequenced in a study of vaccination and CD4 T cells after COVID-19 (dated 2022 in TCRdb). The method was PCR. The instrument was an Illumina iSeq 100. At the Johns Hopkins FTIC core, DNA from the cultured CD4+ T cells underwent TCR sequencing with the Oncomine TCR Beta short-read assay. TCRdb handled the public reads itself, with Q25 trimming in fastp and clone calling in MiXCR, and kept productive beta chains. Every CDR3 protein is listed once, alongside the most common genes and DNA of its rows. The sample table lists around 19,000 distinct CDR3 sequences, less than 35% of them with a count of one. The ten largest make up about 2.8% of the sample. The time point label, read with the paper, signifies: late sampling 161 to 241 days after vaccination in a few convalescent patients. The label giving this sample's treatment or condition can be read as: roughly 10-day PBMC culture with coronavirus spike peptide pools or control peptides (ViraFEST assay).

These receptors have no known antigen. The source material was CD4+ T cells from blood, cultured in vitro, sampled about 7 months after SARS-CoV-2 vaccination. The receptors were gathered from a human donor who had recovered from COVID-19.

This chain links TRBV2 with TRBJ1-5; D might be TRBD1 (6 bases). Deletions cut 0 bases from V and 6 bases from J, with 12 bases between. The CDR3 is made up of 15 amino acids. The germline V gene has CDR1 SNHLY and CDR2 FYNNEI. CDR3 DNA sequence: TGTGCCAGCAGTGAAGCCAGGGGTGGGCGTCAGCCCCAGCATTTT. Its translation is CASSEARGGRQPQHF.

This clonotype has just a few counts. In DNA, the CDR3 is TGCAGTGCTGAGGAGGTCCAAGAGACCCAGTACTTC. As protein: CSAEEVQETQYF. The rearrangement links TRBV20-1 to TRBJ2-5; tentative D call: TRBD2 (5 bases). V lost 5 bases, J lost 1 base, and 8 bases lay in between. Germline V gene sequence: CDR1 DFQATT, CDR2 SNEGSKA (reference sequence). The CDR3 contains 12 residues.